Listed below are T cell receptor beta chains from one sample, sequenced in a study of T cells in Graves' hyperthyroidism and ophthalmopathy. One entry per CDR3 protein, called by TCRdb with MiXCR from the multiplex PCR reads. The sample lists about half a million distinct CDR3 sequences; about 16% were seen once. Sequenced material: blood. These receptors all stem from a woman aged 25 to 39 with Graves' ophthalmopathy. CDR3s include the opening cysteine and the closing phenylalanine or tryptophan. A D gene is named only where the DNA matches it firmly. Clone size appears in some rows only: once, few, many, or a class for an expanded clone.

>14|.|TRBJ2-5|TRBV7-2|.
TGTGCCACTAGCGAGCGGGCAGGGGGAGAGACCCAGTACTTC
CATSERAGGETQYF
>15|TRBD2|TRBJ2-3|TRBV5-8|many
TGTGCCAGCAGCTGGGGACTAGCGGGCACAGATACGCAGTATTTT
CASSWGLAGTDTQYF
>20|.|TRBJ2-2|TRBV20-1|few
TGCAGTGCTAGAGATCAGGGGGGGACTAGTGAAACAAGTATTACCGGGGAGCTGTTTTTT
CSARDQGGTSETSITGELFF
>11|.|TRBJ1-1|TRBV28|many
TGTGCCAGCAGCCCAGGGCGAGGAGCTTTCTTT
CASSPGRGAFF
>16|.|TRBJ1-1|TRBV2|many
TGTGCCAGCACAGAAAGGCGTGGGCATTTGAACACTGAAGCTTTCTTT
CASTERRGHLNTEAFF
>13|.|TRBJ2-7|TRBV28|many
TGTGCCAGCAGTCTCCCTGGCAGTCGGGAGCAGTACTTC
CASSLPGSREQYF
>15|TRBD2|TRBJ2-1|TRBV6-4|.
TGTGCCAGCAGTGCCGGGACTAGCGAGAGCAATGAGCAGTTCTTC
CASSAGTSESNEQFF
>15|.|TRBJ2-2|TRBV19|few
TGTGCCTCCCAACACCCGCTCACAGGGTCCGGGGAGCTGTTTTTT
CASQHPLTGSGELFF
>13|.|TRBJ2-5|TRBV18|many
TGTGCCAGCTCACCACGGCACCAAGAGACCCAGTACTTC
CASSPRHQETQYF
>15|.|TRBJ1-5|TRBV28|many
TGTGCCAGCAGTTTCAGGGGCCCTCGCAATCAGCCCCAGCATTTT
CASSFRGPRNQPQHF
>13|.|TRBJ2-1|TRBV20-1|many
TGCAGACATCGTTGTTTCCGTATCCATGAGCAGTTCTTC
CRHRCFRIHEQFF
>16|TRBD2|TRBJ2-7|TRBV5-1|many
TGCGCCAGCAGCGAGATGACTAGCGGGAATGTCTACGAGCAGTACTTC
CASSEMTSGNVYEQYF
>15|TRBD2|TRBJ2-7|TRBV12-3/TRBV12-4|many
TGTGCCAGCAGTCCCTTAGCGGGAGTACTGGGAGAGCAGTACTTC
CASSPLAGVLGEQYF
>14|TRBD1|TRBJ2-7|TRBV6-1|many
TGTGCCAGCAGCATCGACAGGGATGCCTACGAGCAGTACTTC
CASSIDRDAYEQYF
>17|.|TRBJ1-5|TRBV30|many
TGTGCCTGGAGTGTACAGGCCCTGGGATTAAGCAATCAGCCCCAGCATTTT
CAWSVQALGLSNQPQHF
>15|.|TRBJ2-2|TRBV10-3|.
TGTGCCACCCATAGGCAGCCTGCGAACACCGGGGAGCTGTTTTTT
CATHRQPANTGELFF
>12|TRBD2|TRBJ2-1|TRBV20-1|few
TGCAGTGAACTAGCGGGAGTAGATGAGCAGTTCTTC
CSELAGVDEQFF
>13|TRBD1|TRBJ1-2|TRBV12-3/TRBV12-4|many
TGTGCCAGCAGTCCTACAGGGGGCCGGGGCTACACCTTC
CASSPTGGRGYTF
>16|.|TRBJ1-4|TRBV19|.
TGTGCCAGTAGTATAGCGGCGGTTGCAACTAATGAAAAACTGTTTTTT
CASSIAAVATNEKLFF
>18|TRBD2|TRBJ2-1|TRBV10-3|many
TGTGCCATCAGTGAGGGGAGACTAAGAGCGGGAGGTGGGAATGAGCAGTTCTTC
CAISEGRLRAGGGNEQFF
>14|.|TRBJ2-1|TRBV28|many
TGTGCCAGCAGTCTTAAAGGGAGTTACAATGAGCAGTTCTTC
CASSLKGSYNEQFF
>14|.|TRBJ2-1|TRBV9|.
TGTGCCAGCAGCGTAGTCCCCGAGGGGAATGAGCAGTTCTTC
CASSVVPEGNEQFF
>13|.|TRBJ1-2|TRBV29-1|.
TGCAGCGTTTTCAACCCCGGAGGAGACGAATACACCTTC
CSVFNPGGDEYTF
>16|TRBD1|TRBJ1-5|TRBV5-6|.
TGTGCCAGCAGCCCGGGGACAGGGATAAGCAATCAGCCCCAGCATTTT
CASSPGTGISNQPQHF
>14|TRBD2|TRBJ2-1|TRBV29-1|.
TGCAGCGACTTAGCGGGAGGGCCGGAGAATGAGCAGTTCTTC
CSDLAGGPENEQFF
>15|TRBD1|TRBJ1-5|TRBV2|many
TGTGCCAGCAGTGTGGGGACAGTTAGCAATCAGCCCCAGCATTTT
CASSVGTVSNQPQHF
>15|TRBD1|TRBJ1-5|TRBV6-4|few
TGTGCCAGCAGTCCCGGGGACAGCCTGAGGGGGCCCCAGCATTTT
CASSPGDSLRGPQHF
>15|.|TRBJ1-4|TRBV11-2|many
TGTGCCAGCAGCGTAGGACAGTCAACTAATGAAAAACTGTTTTTT
CASSVGQSTNEKLFF
>15|TRBD1|TRBJ2-7|TRBV9|.
TGTGCCAGCAGCCCCCGGACAGGGTTCTCCTACGAGCAGTACTTC
CASSPRTGFSYEQYF
>14|.|TRBJ2-7|TRBV6-5|few
TGTGCCAGCAGTTACGAGGGGATGGCCTACGAGCAGTACTTC
CASSYEGMAYEQYF
>14|.|TRBJ1-1|TRBV7-9|many
TGTGCCAGTCAGTTAGGTTGGGGGAACACTGAAGCTTTCTTT
CASQLGWGNTEAFF